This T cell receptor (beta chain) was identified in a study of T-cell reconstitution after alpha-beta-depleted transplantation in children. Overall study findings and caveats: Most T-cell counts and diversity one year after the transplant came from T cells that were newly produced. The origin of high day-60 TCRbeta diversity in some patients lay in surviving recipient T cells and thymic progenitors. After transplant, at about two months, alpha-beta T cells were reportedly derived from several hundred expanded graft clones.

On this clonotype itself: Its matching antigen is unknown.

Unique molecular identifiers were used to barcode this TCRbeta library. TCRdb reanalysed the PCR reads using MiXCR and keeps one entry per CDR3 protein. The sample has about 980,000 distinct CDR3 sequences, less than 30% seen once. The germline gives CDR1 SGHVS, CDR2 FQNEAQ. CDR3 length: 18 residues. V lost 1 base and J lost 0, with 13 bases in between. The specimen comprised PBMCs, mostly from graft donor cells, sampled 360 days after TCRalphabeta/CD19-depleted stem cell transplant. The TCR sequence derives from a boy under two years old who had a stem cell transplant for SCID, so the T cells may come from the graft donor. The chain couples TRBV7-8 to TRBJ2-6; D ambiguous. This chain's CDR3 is CASSLGPGISSGANVLTF. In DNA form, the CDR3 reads TGTGCCAGCAGCTTAGGTCCAGGTATCTCCTCTGGGGCCAACGTCCTGACTTTC.